What follows describes a single T cell receptor beta chain. What it binds is not known. This entry comes from a study of T cells in Graves' hyperthyroidism and ophthalmopathy. Findings of the study overall: Ophthalmopathy was identified by the model a median around 6.3 months ahead of onset. Ophthalmopathy was told apart from stable hyperthyroidism by a 13 V-J model.

RNA transcripts gave rise to amplified TCR beta CDR3 regions. TCR CDR3 regions were first amplified by RT-PCR with HTBI primers. Each CDR3 protein is one row after TCRdb ran MiXCR on the multiplex PCR reads. Found here are under 350,000 distinct CDR3 sequences, around 25% of them singletons; the top ten hold roughly a quarter. V lost 6 bases, J lost 3 bases, and 15 bases lay in between. The CDR3 has 15 amino acids. Germline-derived CDR1 and CDR2 are MDHEN and SYDVKM. Reasons for excluding patients were uncontrolled infection, other autoimmune disease, pregnancy or lactation. The sample was blood. This sequence joins TRBV28 and TRBJ1-5; TRBD1 might be the D (5 bases). The sequence derives from a middle-aged man with Graves' hyperthyroidism that later progressed to Graves' ophthalmopathy. Here the CDR3 reads CASSTQGQYNQPQHF. CDR3 nucleotides: TGTGCCAGCAGCACTCAGGGTCAGTACAATCAGCCCCAGCATTTT.